The 27 T cell receptor beta chains given below trace back to one sample, sequenced in a study of CD8 T cells in Susac syndrome. With random hexamers, reverse transcription was performed on about 0.45 to 1 ug of RNA. TCRdb re-analysed the immunoSEQ multiplex PCR reads in MiXCR, keeping a single row per CDR3 protein. Altogether fewer than 350,000 distinct CDR3 sequences are present, approximately 85% being singletons, with the ten largest covering roughly 0.21%. Sequenced input: CD8+ T cells from PBMCs. The origin of the receptors is a human donor with multiple sclerosis.

The rearrangement uses TRBV29-1 and TRBJ1-1, with a tentative D call TRBD1 (6 bases). This CDR3 contains 14 residues. CDR1 SQVTM and CDR2 ANQGSEA come from the germline V gene. The V end lost 1 base, the J end lost 0 bases, and 9 bases lay between the germline ends. The CDR3: CSVEAGGVNTEAFF. The CDR3 DNA reads as TGCAGCGTTGAAGCGGGGGGCGTGAACACTGAAGCTTTCTTT.

V usage is TRBV16 and J usage is TRBJ1-1, with D perhaps matching TRBD1 (6 bases). This CDR3 has 15 residues. Trimming removed 4 bases at V and 0 bases at J, with 12 bases between. CDR1 and CDR2 from the germline V gene are KGHSY and FQNENV. The CDR3 loop reads CASSRRGGLNTEAFF. In DNA form, the CDR3 reads TGTGCCAGCAGCCGCAGGGGCGGGTTGAACACTGAAGCTTTCTTT.

The V and J genes are TRBV6-5 and TRBJ1-5; 9 bases agree with TRBD1. This CDR3 contains 15 residues. CDR1 MNHEY and CDR2 SVGAGI come from the germline V gene. Trimming cost V 6 bases and J 1 base; bases outside gene matches: 4. The CDR3: CASSNTGGSNQPQHF. Here the CDR3 DNA reads TGTGCCAGCAGCAACACAGGGGGCAGCAATCAGCCCCAGCATTTT.

The gene calls are TRBV30 and TRBJ2-2; D is unresolved. V lost 3 bases, J lost 1 base, and 12 bases lay in between. Germline CDR1 and CDR2: GTSNPN and SVGIG (reference sequence). The CDR3 covers 15 residues. The CDR3 nucleotides read TGTGCCTGGAGCCGTGCTTGGGAGAACACCGGGGAGCTGTTTTTT. Its translation is CAWSRAWENTGELFF. The full variable domain, with the rest looked up from reference TRBV30 and TRBJ2-2, is SQTIHQWPATLVQPVGSPLSLECTVEGTSNPNLYWYRQAAGRGLQLLFYSVGIGQISSEVPQNLSASRPQDRQFILSSKKLLLSDSGFYLCAWSRAWENTGELFFGEGSRLTVL.

The V and J genes are TRBV28 and TRBJ2-3, with unresolved D. Germline V gene data show CDR1 as MDHEN and CDR2 as SYDVKM. CDR3 length: 16 residues. The ends were cut back, 3 bases at V and 2 bases at J, with 15 bases in the middle. The DNA for the CDR3 is TGTGCCAGCAGTTTTCCCCCAGTTGGGAACACAGATACGCAGTATTTT. Its protein is CASSFPPVGNTDTQYF.

In the case of this clonotype: Likely a read error: the CDR3 ends without its conserved phenylalanine or tryptophan. This sequence joins TRBV12-3 or TRBV12-4 and TRBJ1-2; D perhaps matches TRBD1 (5 bases). This CDR3 contains 13 residues. V lost 4 bases and J lost 4, with 10 bases in between. CDR3: CASSSGQPYGYTL. Here the CDR3 DNA reads TGTGCCAGCAGTTCCGGACAACCCTATGGCTACACCCTC.

The J gene is TRBJ2-4, the V gene TRBV4-3; TRBD2 aligns across 8 bases. J lost 3 bases, V lost 4 bases, and 11 bases had no gene match. In germline, CDR1 is LGHNA, CDR2 YSLEER. There are 17 residues in the CDR3. The CDR3 DNA reads TGCGCCAGCAGCCTGGCCCAGCGGGAGTGGGGCAAAAACATTCAGTACTTC. Its translation is CASSLAQREWGKNIQYF.

The chain couples TRBV27 to TRBJ2-5; the D is unclear. V was pared by 5 bases and J by 4 bases, with 11 bases between. The V gene's germline CDR1 is MNHEY and CDR2 SMNVEV (reference sequence). There are 13 residues in the CDR3. DNA for the CDR3: TGTGCCAGCAGTCCATTCAGAGGAGAGACCCAGTACTTC. As protein: CASSPFRGETQYF.

The chain carries TRBV15 and TRBJ2-1, with 9 bases fitting TRBD2. The CDR3 runs to 14 residues. V dropped 1 base and J dropped 10; count of bases not matched to a gene: 5. From germline, CDR1 is LNHNV and CDR2 YYDKDF (reference sequence). The CDR3 sequence is CATSRVRLADEQFF. The CDR3 nucleotides are TGTGCCACCAGCAGAGTGCGACTAGCGGACGAGCAGTTCTTC.

The chain recombines TRBV7-9 with TRBJ2-3, with TRBD1 as a possible D gene (5 bases). CDR1 is SEHNR and CDR2 is FQNEAQ in the germline V gene (reference sequence). Between the trimmed V and J ends, which lost 2 bases and 3 bases, there was a span of 12 bases. CDR3 size: 15 residues. CDR3 loop: CASSLTVGPTDTQYF. CDR3 coding DNA: TGTGCCAGCAGCTTAACGGTGGGGCCGACAGATACGCAGTATTTT.

The chain links TRBV6-1 to TRBJ2-6; D remains ambiguous. Germline CDR1 reads MNHNS; CDR2 reads SASEGT. Trimming took off 6 bases at V and 0 bases at J, with 9 bases between the two ends. The CDR3 is made up of 15 amino acids. The DNA of the CDR3 is TGTGCCAGCAGACCTACTCGCTCTGGGGCCAACGTCCTGACTTTC. Translating gives CASRPTRSGANVLTF.

The rearrangement joins TRBV30 to TRBJ1-2, with D maybe TRBD1 (5 bases). The CDR3 has 11 residues. Trimming cost V 3 bases and J 10 bases, with 12 bases left between them. Germline V gene sequence: CDR1 GTSNPN, CDR2 SVGIG (reference sequence). CDR3 sequence (DNA): TGTGCCTGGAGGTGGGACGCTCACTACACCTTC. This gives the protein CAWRWDAHYTF.

The chain employs TRBV30 and TRBJ1-1, with 7 bases fitting TRBD1. Trimming removed 5 bases from V and 2 bases from J; junction bases left unmatched: 8. This CDR3 is 14 amino acids long. The germline V gene encodes CDR1 GTSNPN and CDR2 SVGIG (reference sequence). The CDR3 DNA sequence: TGTGCCTGGGTGCTACAGGGGCCTAACACTGAAGCTTTCTTT. Translating gives CAWVLQGPNTEAFF.

The CDR3, as DNA: TGTGCCAGCAGTTACCTTGCAGGGTTTCAAGAGACCCAGTACTTC. It yields the protein CASSYLAGFQETQYF. The V gene is TRBV6-2 or TRBV6-3, the J gene TRBJ2-5; the D gene is possibly TRBD1 (5 bases). V was trimmed by 2 bases and J by 2 bases, leaving 12 bases between them. The CDR3 length is 15 residues. The germline CDR1 and CDR2 sequences are MNHEY and SVGEGT.

The V call is TRBV14, the J call TRBJ2-1, with D hard to call. The CDR3 runs to 15 residues. Germline loops: CDR1 SGHDN, CDR2 FVKESK. The V and J ends lost 5 bases and 1 base respectively, with 12 bases between them. As DNA, the CDR3 is TGTGCCAGCAGCGCGGTGTTGGGTTCCTACAATGAGCAGTTCTTC. Translated: CASSAVLGSYNEQFF.

The chain recombines TRBV4-3 with TRBJ2-1; TRBD2 agrees at 10 bases. V dropped 3 bases and J dropped 3; count of bases not matched to a gene: 5. CDR3 length equals 16 residues. Germline V gives CDR1 LGHNA, CDR2 YSLEER. The CDR3, as DNA: TGCGCCAGCAGCCAGGACCGGACTAGCGGCTACAATGAGCAGTTCTTC. Translation: CASSQDRTSGYNEQFF.

V is TRBV30 and J is TRBJ1-6, with D possibly TRBD1 on 5 matching bases. The germline CDR1 and CDR2 sequences are GTSNPN and SVGIG (reference sequence). The CDR3 consists of 14 residues. Trimming removed 4 bases from V and 7 bases from J, with 14 bases in between. Here the CDR3 reads CAWMPGFPNSPLHF. As DNA, the CDR3 is TGTGCCTGGATGCCAGGGTTTCCCAATTCACCCCTCCACTTT.

The chain uses TRBV6-2 or TRBV6-3 and TRBJ1-5; D might be TRBD1 (5 bases). Germline V gene lookup returns CDR1 MNHEY and CDR2 SVGEGT. The CDR3 length is 14 residues. Trimming cost V 7 bases and J 7 bases, with 17 bases left between them. DNA of the CDR3: TGTGCCAGCAACCACGGGCAGGGAGGACAGCCCCAGCATTTT. It specifies CASNHGQGGQPQHF.

The chain has TRBV7-3 and TRBJ2-1; D possibly corresponds to TRBD2 (5 bases). Germline loops: CDR1 SGHTA, CDR2 FQGTGA. V shed 3 bases and J shed 7 bases, with 13 bases lying between them. The CDR3 consists of 14 residues. The chain's CDR3 is CASSLVGRGNEQFF. CDR3 bases: TGTGCCAGCAGCTTGGTCGGTCGGGGTAATGAGCAGTTCTTC.

The chain carries TRBV29-1 and TRBJ2-5, with 7 bases matching TRBD1. Germline V gives CDR1 SQVTM, CDR2 ANQGSEA. This CDR3 region has 13 residues. V was clipped by 5 bases and J by 5 bases; unmatched bases: 8. The CDR3 spells CSVLTGDGETQYF. DNA of the CDR3: TGCAGCGTTCTCACAGGGGACGGGGAGACCCAGTACTTC.

The CDR3 DNA follows: TGTGCCAGCAGTGTAGCCGGAGGGTACGAGCAGTACTTC. Its translation: CASSVAGGYEQYF. The J gene is TRBJ2-7, the V gene TRBV25-1, with D possibly matching TRBD2 (6 bases). The CDR3 totals 13 residues. Per the germline V gene, CDR1 is MGHDK and CDR2 is SYGVNS. With 4 bases removed from V and 4 bases from J, the gap between germline ends came to 11 bases.

The CDR3 nucleotides read TGTGCCAGCTCACCACCGGAAGGCTCTAACTATGGCTACACCTTC. The encoded protein is CASSPPEGSNYGYTF. The genes are TRBV18 and TRBJ1-2; D gene uncertain. Germline V gene sequence: CDR1 KGHSH, CDR2 LQKENI. V shed 0 bases and J shed 0 bases, with 8 bases lying between them. The CDR3 loop spans 15 amino acids.

The chain employs TRBV6-1 and TRBJ1-5; TRBD1 aligns across 9 bases. V lost 0 bases to trimming and J lost 4 bases; unmatched junction nucleotides: 7. Per germline, CDR1 MNHNS and CDR2 SASEGT. The CDR3 loop spans 17 amino acids. The CDR3 nucleotides read TGTGCCAGCAGTGAAGCCTACGGGACAGGGTCGAATCAGCCCCAGCATTTT. The encoded protein is CASSEAYGTGSNQPQHF.

This sequence joins TRBV4-3 and TRBJ1-5; D not certain. CDR1 LGHNA and CDR2 YSLEER come from the germline V gene. CDR3 length equals 15 residues. V lost 0 bases to trimming and J lost 6 bases, with 12 bases between them. This CDR3 reads CASSQDLRPGQPQHF. The CDR3 nucleotides read TGCGCCAGCAGCCAAGATCTTAGACCCGGTCAGCCCCAGCATTTT.

The J gene is TRBJ2-7, the V gene TRBV30; 7 bases agree with TRBD1. The CDR3 is 16 residues long. The trim removed 1 base at V and 2 bases at J, leaving 11 bases unmatched. Germline loops: CDR1 GTSNPN, CDR2 SVGIG (reference sequence). The CDR3 sequence is CAWSALSHRGPYEQYF. CDR3 nucleotide sequence: TGTGCCTGGAGTGCCCTCTCCCACAGGGGACCCTACGAGCAGTACTTC.

V and J are TRBV5-4 and TRBJ1-1; TRBD1 might be the D (6 bases). With 6 bases removed from V and 0 bases from J, the gap between germline ends came to 15 bases. This CDR3 spans 15 amino acids. The germline CDR1 and CDR2 sequences are SGHNT and YYREEE (reference sequence). Written as DNA, the CDR3 is TGTGCCAGCAATGCCCCGGGACAAATGAACACTGAAGCTTTCTTT. This encodes CASNAPGQMNTEAFF.

The chain couples TRBV30 to TRBJ2-7; D ambiguous. Germline assignment: CDR1 GTSNPN and CDR2 SVGIG (reference sequence). The CDR3 runs to 13 residues. The CDR3 nucleotides are TGTGCTTTCCGACTGGCACCAAACTACGAGCAGTACTTC. Protein sequence: CAFRLAPNYEQYF.